This T cell receptor beta chain originates from a study of OX40 agonist ivuxolimab in advanced cancers. At the level of the study: Three patients responded partially, comprising one with hepatocellular carcinoma and two with cutaneous melanoma.

Clones were read by immunoSEQ multiplex PCR, and TCRdb kept only the in-frame ones, dropping some. The sample holds almost 35,000 clones; approximately 81% are singletons and the top ten take 1.3% to 1.5%. This clone came up once. The ends were cut back, 8 bases at V and 0 bases at J, with 9 bases in the middle. Per germline, CDR1 SNHLY and CDR2 FYNNEI. This CDR3 is 13 amino acids long. The chain has TRBV2 and TRBJ2-3; weak D call: TRBD2 (5 bases). The TCR originated in an adult with an advanced solid tumor such as melanoma, head and neck, liver or kidney cancer. Source: CD4+ or CD8+ T cells sorted from blood, taken in a trial of the OX40 agonist ivuxolimab. Here the CDR3 reads CASRGLSTDTQYF. CDR3 DNA: TGTGCCAGCCGCGGGTTGAGCACAGATACGCAGTATTTT.